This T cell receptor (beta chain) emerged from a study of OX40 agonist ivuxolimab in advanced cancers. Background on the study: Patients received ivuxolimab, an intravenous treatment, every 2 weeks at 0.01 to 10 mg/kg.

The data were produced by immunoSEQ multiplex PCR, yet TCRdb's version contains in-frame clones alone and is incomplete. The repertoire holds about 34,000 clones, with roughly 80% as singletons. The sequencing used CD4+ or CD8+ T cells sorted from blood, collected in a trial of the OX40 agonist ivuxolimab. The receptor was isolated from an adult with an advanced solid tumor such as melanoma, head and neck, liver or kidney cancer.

The CDR3 loop is CASNTGNNQPQHF. CDR3 DNA: TGTGCCAGCAACACAGGAAACAATCAGCCCCAGCATTTT. V usage is TRBV27 and J usage is TRBJ1-5, with D possibly TRBD1 on 5 matching bases. The CDR3 runs 13 residues. Deletions cut 7 bases from V and 3 bases from J, with 10 bases between. The germline V gene has CDR1 MNHEY and CDR2 SMNVEV (reference sequence).